This TCR beta chain stems from a study of PD-1 blockade in classical Hodgkin lymphoma. Study observations and caveats: Complete responders had baseline diversity similar to newly diagnosed patients.

In regard to this clone: What it recognizes is unknown.

All patients relapsed after autologous stem cell transplantation, and brentuximab vedotin exposure varied. Under best response, outcomes were complete response, partial response or progressive disease. This CDR3 region has 13 residues. The ends were cut back, 4 bases at V and 7 bases at J, with 11 bases in the middle. Looked up from germline, CDR1 is KGHSH and CDR2 is LQKENI. Generated by immunoSEQ multiplex PCR, the TCRdb table keeps only in-frame clones and is missing some. The repertoire includes about 25,000 clones, approximately 80% of them detected once, and about 7% sits in the top ten. The sequenced sample was peripheral blood mononuclear cells (PBMCs), obtained at baseline. This chain links TRBV18 with TRBJ2-1, with a tentative D call TRBD1 (5 bases). This receptor was obtained from a human donor with classical Hodgkin lymphoma. The CDR3 DNA reads TGTGCCAGCTCACGGGCGACAGAGAATGAGCAGTTCTTC. Translating it yields CASSRATENEQFF.